Listed here are 11 T cell receptor beta chains from one sample, sequenced in a study of T cell repertoires in cytomegalovirus infection (dated by TCRdb to between 2017 and 2020). No cognate antigen is known for these TCRs. The treatment or condition label, as the study defines it: in vitro stimulation with specific CMV peptide epitopes to enrich CMV-specific T cells. This sample was sequenced with an Illumina HiSeq 1500. The public reads were reprocessed in TCRdb via fastp at Q25 and MiXCR, keeping in-frame beta chains. Records with the same CDR3 protein are collapsed into one entry carrying the most frequent genes and DNA. The sample table shows hundreds of thousands of distinct CDR3 sequences, and 33% are seen once. The ten biggest clones cover about 18% of the sample. This specimen was cultured PBMCs, taken from culture after CMV antigen stimulation. These receptors came from a human donor in good health (CMV status not recorded). Some clones in this sample may be carry-over from other donors' samples.

In DNA, the CDR3 is TGCAGTGTTCCGGACAGGATTAATGAAAAACTGTTTTTT. Its translation: CSVPDRINEKLFF. The V call is TRBV20-1, the J call TRBJ1-4; 7 bases fit TRBD1. Germline loops: CDR1 DFQATT, CDR2 SNEGSKA (reference sequence). This CDR3 spans 13 amino acids. The V segment lost 7 bases and the J segment 4 bases; nucleotides outside the gene matches: 6.

Note on this clonotype: A read error may produce the germline difference seen at one junction end. The CDR3 DNA sequence: TGTGCGAAGGGGGCTTACACCGGGGAGCTGGTTTTT. It translates to CAKGAYTGELVF. The chain links TRBV7-8 to TRBJ2-2, with 7 bases lining up with TRBD1. Germline V gene data show CDR1 as SGHVS and CDR2 as FQNEAQ. This CDR3 contains 12 residues. Full variable domain (remainder filled in from reference TRBV7-8 and TRBJ2-2): GAGVSQSPRYKVAKRGQDVALRCDPISGHVSLFWYQQALGQGPEFLTYFQNEAQLDKSGLPSDRFFAERPEGSVSTLKIQRTQQEDSAVYLCAKGAYTGELVFGEGSRLTVL.

This clonotype was seen a few times. The chain recombines TRBV5-4 with TRBJ2-1; D possibly corresponds to TRBD1 (5 bases). The V and J ends lost 10 bases and 0 bases respectively, with 11 bases between them. The CDR3 totals 13 residues. CDR1 and CDR2 from the germline V gene are SGHNT and YYREEE (reference sequence). The CDR3 here is CAAGRGSYNEQFF. In DNA form, the CDR3 reads TGTGCCGCCGGTAGGGGCTCCTACAATGAGCAGTTCTTC.

The chain uses TRBV6-2 or TRBV6-3 and TRBJ2-4, with D perhaps matching TRBD2 (5 bases). V was clipped by 6 bases and J by 7 bases, with 13 bases between them. This CDR3 comprises 13 residues. Germline CDR1 reads MNHEY; CDR2 reads SVGEGT. CDR3 amino acids: CASSRRFPNIQYF. The CDR3 coding sequence is TGTGCCAGCAGCCGGAGGTTTCCGAACATTCAGTACTTC.

This chain joins TRBV4-2 and TRBJ1-2; D remains unclear. The CDR3 contains 15 residues. Trimming removed 0 bases at V and 7 bases at J, with 15 bases between. Germline assignment: CDR1 LGHNA and CDR2 YNFKEQ. CDR3 in DNA: TGTGCCAGCAGCCAAGAGGGGTCAAAAATCGGTGGCTACACCTTC. This translates into CASSQEGSKIGGYTF.

There are a few counts of this clonotype. V is TRBV12-3 or TRBV12-4 and J is TRBJ2-7; maybe TRBD2 (6 bases). This CDR3 has 14 amino acids. Deletions cut 6 bases from V and 3 bases from J, with 15 bases between. CDR3 in DNA: TGTGCCAGCAGCGCGGACTACCGGGGCTACGAGCAGTACTTC. Encoded protein: CASSADYRGYEQYF.

The rearrangement links TRBV7-2 to TRBJ1-2, with D possibly matching TRBD1 (6 bases). V lost 5 bases and J 4 bases, leaving 14 bases between the germline ends. CDR1 and CDR2 (germline): SGHTA, FQGNSA. The CDR3 spans 14 residues. CDR3 coding DNA: TGTGCCAGCAGCAGGGGGGGGGGAACCTATGGCTACACCTTC. Protein sequence: CASSRGGGTYGYTF.

This clonotype is a singleton in its sample. The CDR3 loop reads CASRGAKGNIQYF. In DNA form, the CDR3 reads TGTGCCAGCAGAGGGGCCAAAGGGAACATTCAGTACTTC. The chain couples TRBV6-2 or TRBV6-3 to TRBJ2-4; the D gene is possibly TRBD1 (5 bases). This CDR3 has 13 amino acids. Between the trimmed V and J ends, which lost 6 bases and 7 bases, there was a span of 13 bases. The germline gives CDR1 MNHEY, CDR2 SVGEGT.

This chain connects TRBV6-2 or TRBV6-3 to TRBJ2-3, with TRBD2 matching over 11 bases. The germline CDR1 and CDR2 sequences are MNHEY and SVGEGT. The length of the CDR3 is 17 residues. V trimming: 6 bases; J trimming: 6 bases; junction bases outside the gene matches: 14. As DNA, the CDR3 is TGTGCCAGCAGCCCCCCCCGGACTAGCGGGTTTCGGGATACGCAGTATTTT. This encodes CASSPPRTSGFRDTQYF.

The chain employs TRBV20-1 and TRBJ1-5; tentative D call: TRBD1 (5 bases). Germline V gene sequence: CDR1 DFQATT, CDR2 SNEGSKA (reference sequence). CDR3 length: 13 amino acids. Trimming removed 6 bases from V and 6 bases from J, with 15 bases in between. In nucleotides, the CDR3 is TGCAGTGCCCCAGGGAACCTAGGTCAGCCCCAGCATTTT. Its protein product is CSAPGNLGQPQHF.

V usage is TRBV6-2 or TRBV6-3 and J usage is TRBJ2-7; no clear D. CDR3 length equals 11 residues. Trimming removed 8 bases from V and 3 bases from J, with 8 bases in between. Germline V gene sequence: CDR1 MNHEY, CDR2 SVGEGT. In DNA form, the CDR3 reads TGTGCCAGCCCATCCCGCTACGAGCAGTACTTC. Encoded protein: CASPSRYEQYF.